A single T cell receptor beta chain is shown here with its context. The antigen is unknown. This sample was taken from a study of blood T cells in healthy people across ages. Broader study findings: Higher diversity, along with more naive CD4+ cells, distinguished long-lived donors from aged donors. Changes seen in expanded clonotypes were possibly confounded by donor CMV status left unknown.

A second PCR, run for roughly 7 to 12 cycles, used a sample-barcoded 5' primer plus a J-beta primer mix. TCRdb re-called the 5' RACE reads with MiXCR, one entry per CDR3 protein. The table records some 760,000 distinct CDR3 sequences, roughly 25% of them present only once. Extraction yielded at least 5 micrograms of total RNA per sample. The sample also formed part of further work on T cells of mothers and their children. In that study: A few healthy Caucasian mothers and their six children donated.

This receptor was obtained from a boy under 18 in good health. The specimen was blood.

CDR3 DNA sequence: TGCGCCAGCAGCCAAGTGGACAGGGAAAATGGCTACACCTTC. Residues: CASSQVDRENGYTF. J is TRBJ1-2 and V is TRBV4-3; 8 nucleotides align to TRBD1. With 1 base clipped from V and 6 bases from J, the junction kept 4 bases outside the gene matches. Germline loops: CDR1 LGHNA, CDR2 YSLEER. CDR3 size: 14 residues.